Sequencing of this T cell receptor (beta chain) was carried out in a study of blood T cell repertoires in COVID-19. The overall study: Samples of COVID-19 (acute and convalescent) were obtained from the United States, Italy and Spain.

In the study's own analysis: Estimation of nucleated cell counts relied on the amplification of reference gene primers. The method was immunoSEQ multiplex PCR; TCRdb's version includes in-frame clones alone and lacks a portion of them. Clonal size and the V and J genes are those of that table, whereas D and trimming came from the DNA. The table includes around 180,000 clones, around 82% detected once. J lost 5 bases, V lost 3 bases, and 2 bases had no gene match. The CDR3 extends over 16 amino acids. Germline V gives CDR1 LNHNV, CDR2 YYDKDF (reference sequence). A few counts support this clone. Specimen: peripheral blood. This chain links TRBV15 with TRBJ2-2, with TRBD2 matching 14 bases. This TCR came from a woman older than 75 with active or convalescent COVID-19. DNA for the CDR3: TGTGCCACCAGCAGGGGACTAGCGGGAGCTACCGGGGAGCTGTTTTTT. Amino acids: CATSRGLAGATGELFF.